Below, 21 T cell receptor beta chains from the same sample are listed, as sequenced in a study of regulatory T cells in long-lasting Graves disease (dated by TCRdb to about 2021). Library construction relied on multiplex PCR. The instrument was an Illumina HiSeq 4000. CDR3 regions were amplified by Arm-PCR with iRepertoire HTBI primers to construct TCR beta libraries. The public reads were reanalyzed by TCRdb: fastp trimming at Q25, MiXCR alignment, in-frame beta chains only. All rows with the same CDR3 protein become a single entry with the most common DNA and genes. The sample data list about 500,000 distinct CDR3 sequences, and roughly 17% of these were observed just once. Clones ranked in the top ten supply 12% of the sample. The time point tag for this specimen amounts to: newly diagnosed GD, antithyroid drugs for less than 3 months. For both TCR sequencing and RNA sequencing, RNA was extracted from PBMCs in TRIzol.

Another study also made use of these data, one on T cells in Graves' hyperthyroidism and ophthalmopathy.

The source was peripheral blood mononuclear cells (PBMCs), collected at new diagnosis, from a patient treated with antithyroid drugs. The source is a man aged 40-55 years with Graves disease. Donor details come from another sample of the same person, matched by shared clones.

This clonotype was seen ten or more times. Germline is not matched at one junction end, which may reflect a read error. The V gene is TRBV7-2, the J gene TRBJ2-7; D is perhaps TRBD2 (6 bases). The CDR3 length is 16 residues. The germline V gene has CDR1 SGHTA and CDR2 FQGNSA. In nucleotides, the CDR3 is TGCGCCAGCAGCCAAGAACCGGGACTTCTCTCCTACGAGCAGTACTTC. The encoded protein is CASSQEPGLLSYEQYF.

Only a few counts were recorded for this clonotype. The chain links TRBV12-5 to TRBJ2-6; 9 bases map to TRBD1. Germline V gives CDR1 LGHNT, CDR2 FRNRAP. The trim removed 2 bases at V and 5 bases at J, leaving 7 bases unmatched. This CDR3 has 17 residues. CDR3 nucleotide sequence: TGTGCTAGTGGTTTGTCCGGGACAGGGTTTCGGGCCAACGTCCTGACTTTC. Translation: CASGLSGTGFRANVLTF.

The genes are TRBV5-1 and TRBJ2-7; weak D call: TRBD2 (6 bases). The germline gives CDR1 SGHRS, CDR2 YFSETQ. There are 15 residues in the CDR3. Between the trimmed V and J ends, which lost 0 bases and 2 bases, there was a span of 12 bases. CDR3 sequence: CASSLGGSGAYEQYF. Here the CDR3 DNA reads TGCGCCAGCAGCTTGGGAGGTAGCGGCGCCTACGAGCAGTACTTC.

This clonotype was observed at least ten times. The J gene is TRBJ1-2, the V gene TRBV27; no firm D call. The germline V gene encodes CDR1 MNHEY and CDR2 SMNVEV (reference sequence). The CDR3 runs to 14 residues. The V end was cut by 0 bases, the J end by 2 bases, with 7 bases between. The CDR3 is CASSLSGGNYGYTF. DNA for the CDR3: TGTGCCAGCAGTTTATCTGGCGGCAACTATGGCTACACCTTC.

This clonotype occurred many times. The CDR3 sequence is CASSSWFYEQYF. CDR3 in DNA: TGTGCCAGCAGCTCGTGGTTCTACGAGCAGTACTTC. This chain connects TRBV11-1 to TRBJ2-7; D is uncertain. CDR3 length: 12 residues. V lost 4 bases and J 3 bases, leaving 7 bases between the germline ends. The germline V gene has CDR1 SGHAT and CDR2 FQDESV (reference sequence).

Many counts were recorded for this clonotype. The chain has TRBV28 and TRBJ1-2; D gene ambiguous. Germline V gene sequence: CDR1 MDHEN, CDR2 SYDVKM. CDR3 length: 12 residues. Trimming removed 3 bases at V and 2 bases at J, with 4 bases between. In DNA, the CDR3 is TGTGCCAGCAGTTTCTCCAACTATGGCTACACCTTC. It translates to CASSFSNYGYTF.

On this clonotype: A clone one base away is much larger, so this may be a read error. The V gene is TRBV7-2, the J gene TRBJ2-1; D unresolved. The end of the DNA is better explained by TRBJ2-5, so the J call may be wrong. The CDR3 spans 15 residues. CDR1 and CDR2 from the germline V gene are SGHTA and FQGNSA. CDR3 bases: TGTGCCAGCAGCTTAGTGGTTGAAGGGAAGGGAACCCAGTACTTC. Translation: CASSLVVEGKGTQYF.

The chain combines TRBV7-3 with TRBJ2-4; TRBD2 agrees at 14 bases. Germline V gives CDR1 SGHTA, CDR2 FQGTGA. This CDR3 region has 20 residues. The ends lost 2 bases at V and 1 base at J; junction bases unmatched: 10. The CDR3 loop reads CASSLVGPGTSGSAKNIQYF. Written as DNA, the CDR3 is TGTGCCAGCAGCTTAGTGGGACCCGGGACTAGCGGGAGTGCCAAAAACATTCAGTACTTC.

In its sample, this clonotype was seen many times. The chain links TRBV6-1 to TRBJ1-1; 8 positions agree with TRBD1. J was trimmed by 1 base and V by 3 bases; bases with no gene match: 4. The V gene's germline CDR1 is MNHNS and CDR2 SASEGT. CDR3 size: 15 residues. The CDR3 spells CASSDRTGPNTEAFF. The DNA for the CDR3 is TGTGCCAGCAGTGACCGGACAGGGCCGAACACTGAAGCTTTCTTT.

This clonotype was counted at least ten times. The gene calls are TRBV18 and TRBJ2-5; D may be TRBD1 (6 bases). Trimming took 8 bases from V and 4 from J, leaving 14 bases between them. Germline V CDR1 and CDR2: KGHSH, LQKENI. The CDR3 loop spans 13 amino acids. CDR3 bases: TGTGCCAGCAGTCCACTAGGGGGAGAGACCCAGTACTTC. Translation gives CASSPLGGETQYF.

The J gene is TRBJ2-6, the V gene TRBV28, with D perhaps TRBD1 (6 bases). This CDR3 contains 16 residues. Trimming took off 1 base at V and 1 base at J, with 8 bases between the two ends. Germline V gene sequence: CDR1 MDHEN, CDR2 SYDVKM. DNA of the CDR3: TGTGCCAGCAGTTTATTCGGACAGTCTGGGGCCAACGTCCTGACTTTC. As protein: CASSLFGQSGANVLTF.

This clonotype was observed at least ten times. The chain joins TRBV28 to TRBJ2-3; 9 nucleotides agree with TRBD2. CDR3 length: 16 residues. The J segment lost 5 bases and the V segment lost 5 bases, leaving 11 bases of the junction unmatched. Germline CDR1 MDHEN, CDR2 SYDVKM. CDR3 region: CASSPLVGGRVDTQYF. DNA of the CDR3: TGTGCCAGCAGTCCCCTTGTCGGCGGGAGGGTAGATACGCAGTATTTT.

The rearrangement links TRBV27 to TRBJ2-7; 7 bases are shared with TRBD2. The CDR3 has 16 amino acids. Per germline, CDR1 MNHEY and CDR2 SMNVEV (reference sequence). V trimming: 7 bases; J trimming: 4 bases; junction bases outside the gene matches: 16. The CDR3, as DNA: TGTGCCAGCAAGAAAAGGAAGAGCGGGAAGGCTTACGAGCAGTACTTC. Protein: CASKKRKSGKAYEQYF.

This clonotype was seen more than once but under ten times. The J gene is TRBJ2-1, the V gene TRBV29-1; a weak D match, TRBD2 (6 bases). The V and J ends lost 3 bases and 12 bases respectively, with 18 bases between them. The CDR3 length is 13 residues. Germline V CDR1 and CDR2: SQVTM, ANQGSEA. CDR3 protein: CSVDGGKYEGQFF. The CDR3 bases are TGCAGCGTTGACGGCGGGAAGTATGAAGGGCAGTTCTTC.

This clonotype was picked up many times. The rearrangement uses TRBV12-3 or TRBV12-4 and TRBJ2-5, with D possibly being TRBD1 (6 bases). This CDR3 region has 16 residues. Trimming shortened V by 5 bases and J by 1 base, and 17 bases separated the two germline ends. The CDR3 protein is CASSPHLTGTQETQYF. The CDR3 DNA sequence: TGTGCCAGCAGTCCCCACCTCACAGGGACCCAAGAGACCCAGTACTTC.

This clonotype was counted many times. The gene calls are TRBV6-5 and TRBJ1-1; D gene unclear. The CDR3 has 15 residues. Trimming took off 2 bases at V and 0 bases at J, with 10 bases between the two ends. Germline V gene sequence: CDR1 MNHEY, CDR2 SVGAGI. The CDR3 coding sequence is TGTGCCAGCAGTTACATAGCCGGGGTGAACACTGAAGCTTTCTTT. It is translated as CASSYIAGVNTEAFF.

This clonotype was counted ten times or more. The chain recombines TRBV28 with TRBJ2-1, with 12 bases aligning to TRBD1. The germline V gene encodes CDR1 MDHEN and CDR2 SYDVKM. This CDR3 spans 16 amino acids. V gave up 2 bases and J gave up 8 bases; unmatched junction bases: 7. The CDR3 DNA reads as TGTGCCAGCAGTTTACCCGGGACAGGGGGCCGCTATGAGCAGTTCTTC. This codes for CASSLPGTGGRYEQFF.

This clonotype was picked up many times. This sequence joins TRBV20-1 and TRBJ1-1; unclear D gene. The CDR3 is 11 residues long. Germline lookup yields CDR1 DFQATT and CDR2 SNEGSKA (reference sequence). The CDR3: CSCDTNTEAFF. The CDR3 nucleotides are TGCAGCTGTGACACGAACACTGAAGCTTTCTTT.

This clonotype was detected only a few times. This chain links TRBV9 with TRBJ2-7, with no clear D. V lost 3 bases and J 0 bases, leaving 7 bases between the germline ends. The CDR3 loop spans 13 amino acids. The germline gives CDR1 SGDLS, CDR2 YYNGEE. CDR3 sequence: CASSDSVSYEQYF. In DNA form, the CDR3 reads TGTGCCAGCAGCGACAGTGTCTCCTACGAGCAGTACTTC.

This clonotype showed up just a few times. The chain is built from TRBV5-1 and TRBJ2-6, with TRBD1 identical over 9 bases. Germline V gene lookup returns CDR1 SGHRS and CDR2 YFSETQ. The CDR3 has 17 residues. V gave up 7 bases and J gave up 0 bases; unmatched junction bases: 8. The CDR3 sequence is CASGSGTGLSGANVLTF. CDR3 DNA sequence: TGCGCCAGCGGATCCGGGACAGGGCTCTCTGGGGCCAACGTCCTGACTTTC.

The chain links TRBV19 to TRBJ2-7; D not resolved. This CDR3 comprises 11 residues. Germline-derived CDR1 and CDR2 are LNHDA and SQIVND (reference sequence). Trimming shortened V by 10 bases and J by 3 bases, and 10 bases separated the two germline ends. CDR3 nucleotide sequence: TGTGCCACGGTGGGTCACTACGAGCAGTACTTC. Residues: CATVGHYEQYF.